The rows below give T cell receptor beta chains drawn from one sample of a study of T-cell memory formation after mild COVID-19. TCRdb fed the 5' RACE reads into MiXCR, producing one record per CDR3 protein. The table includes 100,000 to 150,000 distinct CDR3 sequences, 15% to 20% detected once. Input material: PBMCs or a T cell subset sorted from them (not recorded which). These receptors were collected from an adult woman who had mild COVID-19 (a few samples of this study predate the infection). Cell type and time point are not known. Both conserved end residues are part of each CDR3. D genes are given only for firm matches. For some rows the clone size is stated as once, few or many, or as a class when expanded; others skip it.

CDR3 protein: CASRATGGFEGYTF
CDR3 DNA: TGTGCCAGCAGGGCGACAGGGGGGTTCGAGGGCTACACCTTC
clone size: .
D gene: TRBD1
CDR3 length: 14
V gene: TRBV7-9
J gene: TRBJ1-2

CDR3 protein: CAISEGPYNYGYTF
CDR3 DNA: TGTGCCATCAGTGAGGGTCCCTATAACTATGGCTACACCTTC
clone size: few
D gene: .
CDR3 length: 14
V gene: TRBV10-3
J gene: TRBJ1-2

CDR3 protein: CASSFEGTGRGTEAFF
CDR3 DNA: TGTGCCAGCAGCTTTGAGGGGACAGGGCGGGGGACTGAAGCTTTCTTT
clone size: few
D gene: TRBD1
CDR3 length: 16
V gene: TRBV7-2
J gene: TRBJ1-1

CDR3 protein: CSARAVGQDSSYNEQFF
CDR3 DNA: TGCAGTGCTAGAGCGGTCGGACAGGACAGCTCCTACAATGAGCAGTTCTTC
clone size: .
D gene: TRBD1
CDR3 length: 17
V gene: TRBV20-1
J gene: TRBJ2-1

CDR3 protein: CASTPPDGRGGYTF
CDR3 DNA: TGTGCCAGCACCCCACCCGACGGGAGGGGAGGCTACACCTTC
clone size: .
D gene: .
CDR3 length: 14
V gene: TRBV12-3/TRBV12-4
J gene: TRBJ1-2

CDR3 protein: CASSLGAGQETQYF
CDR3 DNA: TGTGCCAGCAGCTTAGGAGCAGGGCAAGAGACCCAGTACTTC
clone size: few
D gene: .
CDR3 length: 14
V gene: TRBV5-6
J gene: TRBJ2-5

CDR3 protein: CASSLGTSGGAVYNEQFF
CDR3 DNA: TGTGCCAGCAGCTTAGGGACTAGCGGGGGGGCCGTTTACAATGAGCAGTTCTTC
clone size: .
D gene: TRBD2
CDR3 length: 18
V gene: TRBV7-8
J gene: TRBJ2-1

CDR3 protein: CASRTGRAWNEQFF
CDR3 DNA: TGTGCCAGCAGAACGGGCAGGGCTTGGAATGAGCAGTTCTTC
clone size: .
D gene: .
CDR3 length: 14
V gene: TRBV6-6
J gene: TRBJ2-1

CDR3 protein: CASSLEPNTEAFF
CDR3 DNA: TGTGCCAGCAGCTTGGAACCGAACACTGAAGCTTTCTTT
clone size: .
D gene: .
CDR3 length: 13
V gene: TRBV5-5
J gene: TRBJ1-1

CDR3 protein: CASSPSLLAGAMSEQYF
CDR3 DNA: TGTGCCAGCTCACCCTCGCTACTAGCGGGAGCAATGAGTGAGCAGTACTTC
clone size: few
D gene: TRBD2
CDR3 length: 17
V gene: TRBV18
J gene: TRBJ2-7

CDR3 protein: CASSVDGRVHTGELFF
CDR3 DNA: TGTGCCAGCAGCGTAGATGGACGCGTGCACACCGGGGAGCTGTTTTTT
clone size: few
D gene: .
CDR3 length: 16
V gene: TRBV9
J gene: TRBJ2-2

CDR3 protein: CASSLDYTTNEQYF
CDR3 DNA: TGTGCCAGCAGCTTAGATTATACAACAAACGAGCAGTACTTC
clone size: .
D gene: .
CDR3 length: 14
V gene: TRBV11-3
J gene: TRBJ2-7

CDR3 protein: CASSLAALTSGAVAEQFF
CDR3 DNA: TGCGCCAGCAGCTTGGCGGCTCTCACTAGCGGGGCCGTGGCTGAGCAGTTCTTC
clone size: .
D gene: TRBD2
CDR3 length: 18
V gene: TRBV5-1
J gene: TRBJ2-1

CDR3 protein: CASSLVGVLNTEAFF
CDR3 DNA: TGTGCCAGCAGCTTAGTCGGAGTATTGAACACTGAAGCTTTCTTT
clone size: few
D gene: .
CDR3 length: 15
V gene: TRBV7-6
J gene: TRBJ1-1

CDR3 protein: CASSVTGVNEQFF
CDR3 DNA: TGTGCCAGCAGTGTGACAGGGGTCAATGAGCAGTTCTTC
clone size: few
D gene: TRBD1
CDR3 length: 13
V gene: TRBV2
J gene: TRBJ2-1

CDR3 protein: CATTGQVSNQPQHF
CDR3 DNA: TGTGCCACAACCGGACAGGTTAGCAATCAGCCCCAGCATTTT
clone size: .
D gene: TRBD1
CDR3 length: 14
V gene: TRBV15
J gene: TRBJ1-5

CDR3 protein: CASSPGRNTGELFF
CDR3 DNA: TGTGCCAGCAGTCCCGGGAGAAACACCGGGGAGCTGTTTTTT
clone size: few
D gene: .
CDR3 length: 14
V gene: TRBV12-3/TRBV12-4
J gene: TRBJ2-2

CDR3 protein: CASRGQGVGGTDTQYF
CDR3 DNA: TGTGCCAGCAGGGGACAGGGGGTCGGAGGCACAGATACGCAGTATTTT
clone size: few
D gene: TRBD1
CDR3 length: 16
V gene: TRBV7-3
J gene: TRBJ2-3

CDR3 protein: CASSLRQGWADTQYF
CDR3 DNA: TGTGCCAGCAGTTTACGGCAGGGTTGGGCAGATACGCAGTATTTT
clone size: many
D gene: .
CDR3 length: 15
V gene: TRBV27
J gene: TRBJ2-3

CDR3 protein: CAWSNTRNVGF
CDR3 DNA: TGTGCCTGGAGTAATACACGTAATGTCGGGTTT
clone size: few
D gene: .
CDR3 length: 11
V gene: TRBV30
J gene: TRBJ1-1

CDR3 protein: CASSASGGPPQETQYF
CDR3 DNA: TGTGCCAGCAGTGCCTCGGGGGGGCCGCCTCAAGAGACCCAGTACTTC
clone size: .
D gene: TRBD2
CDR3 length: 16
V gene: TRBV6-2/TRBV6-3
J gene: TRBJ2-5

CDR3 protein: CASRQERDTGELFF
CDR3 DNA: TGTGCCAGCAGGCAAGAAAGAGACACCGGGGAGCTGTTTTTT
clone size: .
D gene: .
CDR3 length: 14
V gene: TRBV7-6
J gene: TRBJ2-2

CDR3 protein: CASSFPFGYNEQFF
CDR3 DNA: TGTGCCAGCAGTTTTCCCTTTGGCTACAATGAGCAGTTCTTC
clone size: few
D gene: .
CDR3 length: 14
V gene: TRBV12-3/TRBV12-4
J gene: TRBJ2-1

CDR3 protein: CSARDSGTLYGYTF
CDR3 DNA: TGCAGTGCTAGAGATTCCGGGACCCTCTATGGCTACACCTTC
clone size: .
D gene: .
CDR3 length: 14
V gene: TRBV20-1
J gene: TRBJ1-2

CDR3 protein: CASSLQGGTDTQYF
CDR3 DNA: TGCGCCAGCAGCTTGCAGGGAGGCACAGATACGCAGTATTTT
clone size: .
D gene: .
CDR3 length: 14
V gene: TRBV5-1
J gene: TRBJ2-3

CDR3 protein: CASSNTLGLAGDTGELFF
CDR3 DNA: TGTGCCAGCAGCAATACTTTGGGTCTAGCGGGAGACACCGGGGAGCTGTTTTTT
clone size: few
D gene: TRBD2
CDR3 length: 18
V gene: TRBV11-3
J gene: TRBJ2-2

CDR3 protein: CASSLTGNEKLFF
CDR3 DNA: TGTGCCAGCAGCCTAACTGGTAATGAAAAACTGTTTTTT
clone size: .
D gene: .
CDR3 length: 13
V gene: TRBV5-6
J gene: TRBJ1-4